This is a list of T cell receptor beta chains from one sample in a study of cytomegalovirus exposure and HLA in healthy donors. The protocol was immunoSEQ multiplex PCR, while the TCRdb copy is restricted to in-frame clones and leaves out a portion. Seen here are around 230,000 clones, 82% observed once, and the top ten hold about 6%. Sequencing input: PBMCs. The receptors shown here come from a man aged 35-49 years in good health and CMV-seropositive. The CDR3 runs from the conserved cysteine through the conserved F or W. The D gene is left open where the match is weak. Size is omitted from some rows. Given values are once, few, many or a class for expanded clones.

d_gene: TRBD1
v_gene: TRBV19
j_gene: TRBJ1-4
len: 16
abundance: NA
CDR3aa: CASSVLGQTTNEKLFF
CDR3nt: TGTGCCAGTAGTGTGTTGGGACAGACAACTAATGAAAAACTGTTTTTT

d_gene: TRBD2
v_gene: TRBV16
j_gene: TRBJ2-1
len: 14
abundance: NA
CDR3aa: CASSPSPLADEQFF
CDR3nt: TGTGCCAGCAGCCCCTCGCCGCTAGCGGATGAGCAGTTCTTC

d_gene: NA
v_gene: TRBV19
j_gene: TRBJ2-4
len: 15
abundance: NA
CDR3aa: CASSIPGAGKNIQYF
CDR3nt: TGTGCCAGTAGTATCCCAGGGGCGGGCAAAAACATTCAGTACTTC

d_gene: TRBD1
v_gene: TRBV29-1
j_gene: TRBJ2-1
len: 15
abundance: NA
CDR3aa: CSVAPRDRAVRKQFF
CDR3nt: TGCAGCGTCGCGCCCCGGGACAGGGCAGTTAGGAAGCAGTTCTTC

d_gene: TRBD1
v_gene: TRBV7-3
j_gene: TRBJ2-1
len: 14
abundance: NA
CDR3aa: CASSLDRAYNEQFF
CDR3nt: TGTGCCAGCAGCCTCGACAGGGCTTACAATGAGCAGTTCTTC

d_gene: NA
v_gene: TRBV13
j_gene: TRBJ2-1
len: 15
abundance: NA
CDR3aa: CASSPPISPGNEQFF
CDR3nt: TGTGCCAGCAGCCCCCCTATAAGCCCCGGCAATGAGCAGTTCTTC

d_gene: TRBD2
v_gene: TRBV30
j_gene: TRBJ2-3
len: 16
abundance: once
CDR3aa: CAWSLLAGGVPDTQYF
CDR3nt: TGTGCCTGGAGTTTACTAGCGGGAGGCGTCCCAGATACGCAGTATTTT

d_gene: TRBD1
v_gene: TRBV4-1
j_gene: TRBJ2-7
len: 14
abundance: NA
CDR3aa: CASSLATGLHEQYF
CDR3nt: TGCGCCAGCAGCCTCGCGACAGGGTTGCACGAGCAGTACTTC

d_gene: TRBD2
v_gene: TRBV2
j_gene: TRBJ2-2
len: 15
abundance: once
CDR3aa: CASSGVAGAIGELFF
CDR3nt: TGTGCCAGCAGTGGAGTAGCGGGAGCTATAGGGGAGCTGTTTTTT

d_gene: NA
v_gene: TRBV19
j_gene: TRBJ1-4
len: 13
abundance: NA
CDR3aa: CASSGQLNEKLFF
CDR3nt: TGTGCCAGTAGTGGACAGCTTAATGAAAAACTGTTTTTT

d_gene: NA
v_gene: TRBV19
j_gene: TRBJ2-3
len: 16
abundance: NA
CDR3aa: CASSIAQVSGTDTQYF
CDR3nt: TGTGCCAGTAGTATAGCCCAGGTATCGGGCACAGATACGCAGTATTTT

d_gene: NA
v_gene: TRBV15
j_gene: TRBJ1-1
len: 13
abundance: NA
CDR3aa: CATSINMNTEAFF
CDR3nt: TGTGCCACCAGTATTAACATGAACACTGAAGCTTTCTTT

d_gene: TRBD2
v_gene: TRBV7-6
j_gene: TRBJ2-3
len: 17
abundance: few
CDR3aa: CASSLAPGGGEGDTQYF
CDR3nt: TGTGCCAGCAGCTTAGCCCCCGGGGGGGGAGAGGGAGATACGCAGTATTTT

d_gene: NA
v_gene: TRBV29-1
j_gene: TRBJ2-3
len: 13
abundance: NA
CDR3aa: CSVEGPTGSTQYF
CDR3nt: TGCAGCGTTGAAGGCCCTACAGGGAGTACGCAGTATTTT

d_gene: NA
v_gene: TRBV5-6
j_gene: TRBJ2-7
len: 13
abundance: NA
CDR3aa: CASSLSAYYEQYF
CDR3nt: TGTGCCAGCAGCTTGAGTGCCTACTACGAGCAGTACTTC

d_gene: TRBD1
v_gene: TRBV14
j_gene: TRBJ1-1
len: 17
abundance: NA
CDR3aa: CASSQDKGARVNTEAFF
CDR3nt: TGTGCCAGCAGCCAAGATAAGGGGGCGAGGGTGAACACTGAAGCTTTCTTT

d_gene: TRBD1
v_gene: TRBV7-8
j_gene: TRBJ2-5
len: 16
abundance: NA
CDR3aa: CASSLVTGSPQETQYF
CDR3nt: TGTGCCAGCAGCTTAGTGACAGGGAGCCCACAAGAGACCCAGTACTTC

d_gene: NA
v_gene: TRBV6-5
j_gene: TRBJ1-1
len: 13
abundance: NA
CDR3aa: CASSYGPLGEAFF
CDR3nt: TGTGCCAGCAGTTACGGGCCGCTCGGTGAAGCTTTCTTT

d_gene: NA
v_gene: TRBV6-1
j_gene: TRBJ2-3
len: 13
abundance: NA
CDR3aa: CASTGGLTDTQYF
CDR3nt: TGTGCCAGCACAGGAGGACTCACAGATACGCAGTATTTT

d_gene: TRBD2
v_gene: TRBV30
j_gene: TRBJ2-1
len: 15
abundance: NA
CDR3aa: CAWSRAGSSYNEQFF
CDR3nt: TGTGCCTGGAGCCGAGCGGGGAGCTCCTACAATGAGCAGTTCTTC

d_gene: NA
v_gene: TRBV18
j_gene: TRBJ1-5
len: 14
abundance: NA
CDR3aa: CASSTDTSNQPQHF
CDR3nt: TGTGCCAGCTCAACGGACACCAGCAATCAGCCCCAGCATTTT

d_gene: NA
v_gene: TRBV2
j_gene: TRBJ1-5
len: 12
abundance: few
CDR3aa: CAGGWGDQPQHF
CDR3nt: TGTGCCGGAGGTTGGGGTGATCAGCCCCAGCATTTT

d_gene: TRBD2
v_gene: TRBV2
j_gene: TRBJ2-2
len: 16
abundance: NA
CDR3aa: CASSGGGPTGTGELFF
CDR3nt: TGTGCCAGCAGTGGGGGAGGGCCGACGGGCACCGGGGAGCTGTTTTTT

d_gene: TRBD2
v_gene: TRBV4-1
j_gene: TRBJ2-1
len: 16
abundance: NA
CDR3aa: CASSHEGTSGYNEQFF
CDR3nt: TGCGCCAGCAGCCACGAAGGGACTAGCGGGTACAATGAGCAGTTCTTC

d_gene: NA
v_gene: TRBV7-9
j_gene: TRBJ2-2
len: 10
abundance: NA
CDR3aa: CASTTGELFF
CDR3nt: TGTGCCAGCACTACCGGGGAGCTGTTTTTT

d_gene: NA
v_gene: TRBV5-6
j_gene: TRBJ1-2
len: 17
abundance: NA
CDR3aa: CASSLYGQILLNYGYTF
CDR3nt: TGTGCCAGCAGCTTGTATGGACAGATTTTACTCAACTATGGCTACACCTTC

d_gene: NA
v_gene: TRBV5-8
j_gene: TRBJ2-1
len: 12
abundance: NA
CDR3aa: CASCLVGGEQFF
CDR3nt: TGTGCCAGCTGCCTGGTGGGAGGTGAGCAGTTCTTC

d_gene: NA
v_gene: TRBV27
j_gene: TRBJ2-7
len: 13
abundance: NA
CDR3aa: CASSLWSGSEQYF
CDR3nt: TGTGCCAGCAGTTTATGGTCGGGGAGCGAGCAGTACTTC

d_gene: NA
v_gene: TRBV10-2
j_gene: TRBJ1-5
len: 13
abundance: NA
CDR3aa: CASGDISNQPQHF
CDR3nt: TGCGCCAGCGGGGACATCAGCAATCAGCCCCAGCATTTT

d_gene: NA
v_gene: TRBV2
j_gene: TRBJ2-7
len: 16
abundance: NA
CDR3aa: CASSEARGTATYEQYF
CDR3nt: TGTGCCAGCAGTGAAGCCCGGGGGACAGCTACCTACGAGCAGTACTTC

d_gene: TRBD2
v_gene: TRBV10-3
j_gene: TRBJ2-1
len: 17
abundance: NA
CDR3aa: CAISDYSGLADYNEQFF
CDR3nt: TGTGCCATCAGTGATTACTCGGGACTAGCGGACTACAATGAGCAGTTCTTC

d_gene: NA
v_gene: TRBV18
j_gene: TRBJ2-1
len: 13
abundance: few
CDR3aa: CASSPNEGLEQFF
CDR3nt: TGTGCCAGCTCACCAAATGAGGGACTTGAGCAGTTCTTC

d_gene: NA
v_gene: TRBV11-2
j_gene: TRBJ2-1
len: 14
abundance: NA
CDR3aa: CASSPRSGNNEQFF
CDR3nt: TGTGCCAGCAGTCCCCGGTCAGGTAACAATGAGCAGTTCTTC

d_gene: NA
v_gene: TRBV5-6
j_gene: TRBJ1-3
len: 14
abundance: NA
CDR3aa: CASSLAGNGNTIYF
CDR3nt: TGTGCCAGCAGCCTGGCGGGGAATGGAAACACCATATATTTT

d_gene: TRBD2
v_gene: TRBV6-5
j_gene: TRBJ2-1
len: 14
abundance: NA
CDR3aa: CASKAGGRGNEQFF
CDR3nt: TGTGCCAGCAAAGCGGGAGGCCGGGGCAATGAGCAGTTCTTC

d_gene: TRBD1
v_gene: TRBV9
j_gene: TRBJ1-2
len: 15
abundance: NA
CDR3aa: CASSVLDRGGYGYTF
CDR3nt: TGTGCCAGCAGCGTCCTGGACAGGGGCGGCTATGGCTACACCTTC

d_gene: NA
v_gene: TRBV7-8
j_gene: TRBJ2-1
len: 18
abundance: NA
CDR3aa: CASSSPGVGQGAYNEQFF
CDR3nt: TGTGCCAGCAGCTCCCCGGGGGTTGGGCAGGGGGCCTACAATGAGCAGTTCTTC

d_gene: NA
v_gene: TRBV6-5
j_gene: TRBJ2-1
len: 13
abundance: NA
CDR3aa: CASSPGSYNEQFF
CDR3nt: TGTGCCAGCAGTCCCGGCTCCTACAATGAGCAGTTCTTC

d_gene: NA
v_gene: TRBV2
j_gene: TRBJ2-5
len: 12
abundance: NA
CDR3aa: CASSASEETQYF
CDR3nt: TGTGCCAGCAGTGCCTCGGAGGAGACCCAGTACTTC

d_gene: TRBD2
v_gene: TRBV19
j_gene: TRBJ2-7
len: 15
abundance: NA
CDR3aa: CASSTTSGTSYEQYF
CDR3nt: TGTGCCAGTAGTACGACTAGCGGCACCTCCTACGAGCAGTACTTC

d_gene: NA
v_gene: TRBV5-4
j_gene: TRBJ2-2
len: 16
abundance: NA
CDR3aa: CASSLAAGQNTGELFF
CDR3nt: TGTGCCAGCAGCTTGGCAGCGGGCCAGAACACCGGGGAGCTGTTTTTT

d_gene: TRBD2
v_gene: TRBV11-3
j_gene: TRBJ2-1
len: 16
abundance: NA
CDR3aa: CASSLDSGSSYNEQFF
CDR3nt: TGTGCCAGCAGCCTTGATAGCGGGAGCTCCTACAATGAGCAGTTCTTC

d_gene: NA
v_gene: TRBV19
j_gene: TRBJ1-4
len: 16
abundance: NA
CDR3aa: CASSMGSAGTNEKLFF
CDR3nt: TGTGCCAGTAGTATGGGTTCGGCAGGAACTAATGAAAAACTGTTTTTT

d_gene: NA
v_gene: TRBV7-2
j_gene: TRBJ1-5
len: 13
abundance: NA
CDR3aa: CASGQDSNQPQHF
CDR3nt: TGTGCCAGCGGACAAGATAGCAATCAGCCCCAGCATTTT

d_gene: NA
v_gene: TRBV4-1
j_gene: TRBJ2-1
len: 15
abundance: NA
CDR3aa: CASSPPGLSYNEQFF
CDR3nt: TGCGCCAGCAGCCCTCCGGGACTTTCCTACAATGAGCAGTTCTTC

d_gene: TRBD1
v_gene: TRBV7-6
j_gene: TRBJ1-5
len: 12
abundance: NA
CDR3aa: CASSLGQGPQHF
CDR3nt: TGTGCCAGCAGCTTGGGACAGGGGCCCCAGCATTTT

d_gene: NA
v_gene: TRBV7-9
j_gene: TRBJ1-4
len: 12
abundance: NA
CDR3aa: CSSSLGAEKLFF
CDR3nt: TGTTCCAGCAGCCTCGGTGCCGAAAAACTGTTTTTT

d_gene: NA
v_gene: TRBV6-5
j_gene: TRBJ1-2
len: 15
abundance: NA
CDR3aa: CASSKTGAPNYGYTF
CDR3nt: TGTGCCAGCAGTAAAACGGGAGCCCCCAACTATGGCTACACCTTC

d_gene: TRBD1
v_gene: TRBV6-6
j_gene: TRBJ2-1
len: 15
abundance: NA
CDR3aa: CASSFTGTGDNEQFF
CDR3nt: TGTGCCAGCAGTTTCACCGGGACAGGGGACAATGAGCAGTTCTTC

d_gene: NA
v_gene: TRBV19
j_gene: TRBJ1-5
len: 15
abundance: NA
CDR3aa: CASSIVLGGNQPQHF
CDR3nt: TGTGCCAGTAGTATTGTTTTAGGGGGCAATCAGCCCCAGCATTTT

d_gene: TRBD2
v_gene: TRBV2
j_gene: TRBJ2-3
len: 15
abundance: NA
CDR3aa: CASSPWREGTDTQYF
CDR3nt: TGTGCCAGCAGCCCCTGGCGGGAGGGCACAGATACGCAGTATTTT

d_gene: NA
v_gene: TRBV2
j_gene: TRBJ1-1
len: 12
abundance: NA
CDR3aa: CASKARGTEAFF
CDR3nt: TGTGCCAGCAAGGCCCGAGGCACTGAAGCTTTCTTT

d_gene: NA
v_gene: TRBV19
j_gene: TRBJ2-4
len: 16
abundance: few
CDR3aa: CASSPQRGTYENIQYF
CDR3nt: TGTGCCAGTAGTCCTCAAAGGGGGACATACGAAAACATTCAGTACTTC

d_gene: TRBD2
v_gene: TRBV18
j_gene: TRBJ2-1
len: 13
abundance: once
CDR3aa: CASSSSGNNEQFF
CDR3nt: TGTGCCAGCTCTTCAAGCGGGAACAATGAGCAGTTCTTC

d_gene: TRBD1
v_gene: TRBV29-1
j_gene: TRBJ1-1
len: 13
abundance: once
CDR3aa: CSSDRGLNTEAFF
CDR3nt: TGCAGCTCAGACAGGGGTTTGAACACTGAAGCTTTCTTT

d_gene: TRBD2
v_gene: TRBV7-9
j_gene: TRBJ2-3
len: 18
abundance: NA
CDR3aa: CASSLGTSGRAVTDTQYF
CDR3nt: TGTGCCAGCAGCTTAGGGACTAGCGGGAGGGCCGTCACAGATACGCAGTATTTT

d_gene: TRBD1
v_gene: TRBV25-1
j_gene: TRBJ2-1
len: 15
abundance: NA
CDR3aa: CASSFRDRAFGEQFF
CDR3nt: TGTGCCAGCAGCTTCCGGGACAGGGCCTTTGGTGAGCAGTTCTTC